The present T cell receptor beta chain was sequenced within a study of T cell repertoires in cytomegalovirus infection (dated by TCRdb to about 2019). For the study in its entirety: Recently identified HLA-C-restricted CMV epitopes, whose presentation resists viral immunomodulation, were targeted by peptide stimulations together with well-studied HLA-B-restricted epitopes. Donor HLA type was relevant to the analysis, as public TCR beta signatures indicated carriage of CMV infection together with the matching HLA type. Beyond this particular receptor, the publication reports: The ex vivo response was dominated by HLA-C-restricted CMV-specific TCR beta clonotypes, which also provided the single most frequent clonotype in two of eight donors. Carriers of CMV infection plus the relevant HLA type were discriminated by the cumulative frequency of public TCR beta family members in the study cohort and in an independent approximately 400-donor cohort.

The reads were generated on an Illumina HiSeq 1500. TCRdb applied fastp at Q25 and MiXCR to the public reads, then kept only in-frame beta chains. A single entry per CDR3 protein holds the most common genes and DNA from its merged rows. For this sample there are roughly 120,000 distinct CDR3 sequences; over 30% appear just once. The leading ten clones occupy 41% of the sample. Trimming removed 7 bases from V and 1 base from J, leaving 11 bases between the germline ends. Reading the germline V gene gives CDR1 SNHLY and CDR2 FYNNEI. The CDR3 runs 15 residues from the cysteine to the phenylalanine. The DNA shown is the 45-base CDR3, in frame from base 1. This clonotype was counted only a few times. It has no known antigen specificity. There are no base qualities to consult, and no much larger clone falls within one base. This specimen's treatment or condition label, interpreted: in vitro stimulation with specific CMV peptide epitopes to enrich CMV-specific T cells.

This sample comprised CD8+ T cells from cultured PBMCs, obtained from culture after CMV antigen stimulation. The chain couples TRBV2 to TRBJ1-6, with the D gene not confidently named. This clonotype originated in a human donor in good health (CMV status not recorded). Some clones in this sample may be carry-over from other donors' samples. In nucleotide form, the sequence is TGTGCCAGCATCCCCATTGGATCCTATAATTCACCCCTCCACTTT. Its amino acids are CASIPIGSYNSPLHF.